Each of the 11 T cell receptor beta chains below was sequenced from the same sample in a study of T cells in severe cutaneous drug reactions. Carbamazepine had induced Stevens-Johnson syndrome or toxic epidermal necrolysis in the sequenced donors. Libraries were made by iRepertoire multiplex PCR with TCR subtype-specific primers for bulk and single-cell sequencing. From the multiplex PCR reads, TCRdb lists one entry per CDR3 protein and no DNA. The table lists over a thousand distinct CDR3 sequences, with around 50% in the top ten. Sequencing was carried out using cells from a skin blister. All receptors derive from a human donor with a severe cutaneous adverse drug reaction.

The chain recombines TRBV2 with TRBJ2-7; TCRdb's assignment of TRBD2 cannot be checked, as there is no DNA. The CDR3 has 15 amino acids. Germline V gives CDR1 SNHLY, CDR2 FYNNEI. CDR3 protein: CASSPEGLEFYEQYF. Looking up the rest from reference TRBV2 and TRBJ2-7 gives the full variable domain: EPEVTQTPSHQVTQMGQEVILRCVPISNHLYFYWYRQILGQKVEFLVSFYNNEISEKSEIFDDQFSVERPDGSNFTLKIRSTKLEDSAMYFCASSPEGLEFYEQYFGPGTRLTVT.

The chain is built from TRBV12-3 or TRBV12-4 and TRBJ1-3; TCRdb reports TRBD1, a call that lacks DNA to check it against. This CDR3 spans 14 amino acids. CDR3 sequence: CASSLSGAGNTIYF.

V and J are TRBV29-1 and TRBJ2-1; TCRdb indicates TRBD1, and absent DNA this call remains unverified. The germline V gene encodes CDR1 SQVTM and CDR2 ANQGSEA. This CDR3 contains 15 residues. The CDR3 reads CSVRQGVSSYNEQFF.

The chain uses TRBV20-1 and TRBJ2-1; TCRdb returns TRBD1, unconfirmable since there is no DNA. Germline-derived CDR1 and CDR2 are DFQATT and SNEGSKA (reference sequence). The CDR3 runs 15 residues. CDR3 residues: CSAREPGGHYNEQFF.

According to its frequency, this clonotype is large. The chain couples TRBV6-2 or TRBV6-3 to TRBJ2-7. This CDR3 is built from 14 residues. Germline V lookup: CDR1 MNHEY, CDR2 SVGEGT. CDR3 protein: CASSYLHLGYEQYF.

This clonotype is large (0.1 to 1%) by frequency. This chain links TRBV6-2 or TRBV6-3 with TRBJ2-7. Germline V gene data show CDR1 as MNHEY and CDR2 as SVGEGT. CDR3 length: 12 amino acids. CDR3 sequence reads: CASSYPPYEQYF.

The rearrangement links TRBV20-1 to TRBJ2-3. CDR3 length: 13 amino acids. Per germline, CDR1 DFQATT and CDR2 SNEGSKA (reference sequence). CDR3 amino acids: CSARDRPAYTQYF.

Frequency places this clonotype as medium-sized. CDR3 sequence: CASSEAPMSAYEQYF. The chain joins TRBV2 to TRBJ2-7. There are 15 residues in the CDR3. Germline values: CDR1 SNHLY, CDR2 FYNNEI.

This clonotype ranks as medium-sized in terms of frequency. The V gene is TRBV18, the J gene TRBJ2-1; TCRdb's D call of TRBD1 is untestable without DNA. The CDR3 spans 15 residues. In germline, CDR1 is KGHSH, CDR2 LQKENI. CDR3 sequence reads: CASSQARALYNEQFF.

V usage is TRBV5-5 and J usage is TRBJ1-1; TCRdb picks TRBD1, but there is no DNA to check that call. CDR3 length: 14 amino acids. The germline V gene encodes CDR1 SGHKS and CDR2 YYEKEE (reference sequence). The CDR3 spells CASSFPGGTNEAFF. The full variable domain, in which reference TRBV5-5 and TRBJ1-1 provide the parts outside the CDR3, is DAGVTQSPTHLIKTRGQQVTLRCSPISGHKSVSWYQQVLGQGPQFIFQYYEKEERGRGNFPDRFSARQFPNYSSELNVNALLLGDSALYLCASSFPGGTNEAFFGQGTRLTVV.

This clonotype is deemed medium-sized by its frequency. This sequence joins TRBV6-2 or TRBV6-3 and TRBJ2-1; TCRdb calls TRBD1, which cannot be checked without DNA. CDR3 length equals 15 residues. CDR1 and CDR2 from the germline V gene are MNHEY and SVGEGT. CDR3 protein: CASSYSPGGFSEEFF.